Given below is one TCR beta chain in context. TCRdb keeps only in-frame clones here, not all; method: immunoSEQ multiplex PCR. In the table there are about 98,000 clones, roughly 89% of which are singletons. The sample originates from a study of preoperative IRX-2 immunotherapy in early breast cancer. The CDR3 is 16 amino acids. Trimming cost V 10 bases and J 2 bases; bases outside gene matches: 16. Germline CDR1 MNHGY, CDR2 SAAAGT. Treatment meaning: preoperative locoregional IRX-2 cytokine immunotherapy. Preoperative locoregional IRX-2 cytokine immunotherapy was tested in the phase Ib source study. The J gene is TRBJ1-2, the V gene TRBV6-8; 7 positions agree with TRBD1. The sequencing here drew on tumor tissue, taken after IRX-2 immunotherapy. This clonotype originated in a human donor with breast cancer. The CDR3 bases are TGTGCCATCAGACGACAAGGGGGCCCTCGGAACTATGGCTACACCTTC. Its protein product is CAIRRQGGPRNYGYTF.